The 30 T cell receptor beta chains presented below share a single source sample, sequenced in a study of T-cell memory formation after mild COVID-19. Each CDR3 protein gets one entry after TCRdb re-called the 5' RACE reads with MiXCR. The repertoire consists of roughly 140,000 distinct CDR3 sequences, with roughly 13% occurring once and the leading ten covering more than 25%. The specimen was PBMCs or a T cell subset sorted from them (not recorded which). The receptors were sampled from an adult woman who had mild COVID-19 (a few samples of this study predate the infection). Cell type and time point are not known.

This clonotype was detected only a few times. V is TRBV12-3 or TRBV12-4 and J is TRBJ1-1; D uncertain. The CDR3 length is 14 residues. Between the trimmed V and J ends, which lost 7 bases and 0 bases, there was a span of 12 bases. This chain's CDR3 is CASTWAVMNTEAFF. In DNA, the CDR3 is TGTGCCAGCACGTGGGCGGTCATGAACACTGAAGCTTTCTTT.

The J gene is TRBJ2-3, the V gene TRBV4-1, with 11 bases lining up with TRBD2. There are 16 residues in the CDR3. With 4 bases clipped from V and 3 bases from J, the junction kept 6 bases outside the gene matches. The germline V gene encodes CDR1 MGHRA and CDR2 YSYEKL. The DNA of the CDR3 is TGCGCCAGCAGCCTTAGCGGGGGGGCCGATACAGATACGCAGTATTTT. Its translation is CASSLSGGADTDTQYF.

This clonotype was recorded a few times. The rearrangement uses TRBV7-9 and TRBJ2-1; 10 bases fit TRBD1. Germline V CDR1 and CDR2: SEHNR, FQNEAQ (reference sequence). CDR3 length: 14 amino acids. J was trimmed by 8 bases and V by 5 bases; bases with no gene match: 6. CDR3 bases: TGTGCCAGCAGCGCCTGGACAGGGGGGGATGAGCAGTTCTTC. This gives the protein CASSAWTGGDEQFF.

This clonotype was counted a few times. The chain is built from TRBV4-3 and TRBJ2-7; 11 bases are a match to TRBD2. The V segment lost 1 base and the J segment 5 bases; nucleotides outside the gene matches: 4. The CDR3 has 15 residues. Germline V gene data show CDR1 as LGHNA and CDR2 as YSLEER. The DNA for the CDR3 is TGCGCCAGCAGCCAAGTAGCGGGAGGGCCTGACGAGCAGTACTTC. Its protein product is CASSQVAGGPDEQYF.

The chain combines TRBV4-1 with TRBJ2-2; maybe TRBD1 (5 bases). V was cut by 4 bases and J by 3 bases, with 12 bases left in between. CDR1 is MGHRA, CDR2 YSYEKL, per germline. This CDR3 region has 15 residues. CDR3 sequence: CASSPGDRYTGELFF. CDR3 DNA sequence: TGCGCCAGCAGCCCAGGAGACAGATACACCGGGGAGCTGTTTTTT.

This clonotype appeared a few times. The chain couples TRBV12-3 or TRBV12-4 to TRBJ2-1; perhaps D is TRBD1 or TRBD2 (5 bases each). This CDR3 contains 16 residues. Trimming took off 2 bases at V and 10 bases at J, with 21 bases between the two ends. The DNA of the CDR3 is TGTGCCAGCAGTTTAAGGGGTCGGGGAGCCCCTGGAGAGCAGTTCTTC. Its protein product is CASSLRGRGAPGEQFF.

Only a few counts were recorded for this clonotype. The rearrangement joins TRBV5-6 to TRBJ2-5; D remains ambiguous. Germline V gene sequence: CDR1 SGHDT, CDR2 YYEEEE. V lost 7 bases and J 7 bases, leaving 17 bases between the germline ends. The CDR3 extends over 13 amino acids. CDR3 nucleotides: TGTGCCAGCTTGGCCAACCCTAGAGGGACCCAGTACTTC. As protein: CASLANPRGTQYF.

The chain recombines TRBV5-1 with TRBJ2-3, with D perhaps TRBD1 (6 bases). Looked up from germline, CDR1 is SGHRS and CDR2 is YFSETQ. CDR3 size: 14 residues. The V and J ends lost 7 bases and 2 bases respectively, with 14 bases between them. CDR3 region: CASGVGTNTDTQYF. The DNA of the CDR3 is TGCGCCAGCGGCGTCGGGACAAACACAGATACGCAGTATTTT.

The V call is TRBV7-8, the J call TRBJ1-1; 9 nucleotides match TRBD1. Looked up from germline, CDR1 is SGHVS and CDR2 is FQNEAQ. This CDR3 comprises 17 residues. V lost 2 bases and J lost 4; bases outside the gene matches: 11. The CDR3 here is CASSLFGDRVSVTEAFF. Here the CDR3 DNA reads TGTGCCAGCAGCTTATTTGGGGACAGGGTATCGGTCACTGAAGCTTTCTTT.

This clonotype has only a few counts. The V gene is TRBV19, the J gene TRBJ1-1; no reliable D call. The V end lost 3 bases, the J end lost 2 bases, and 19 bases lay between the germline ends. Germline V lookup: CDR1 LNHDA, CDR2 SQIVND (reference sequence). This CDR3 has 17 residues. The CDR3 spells CASSMEGQMRSNTEAFF. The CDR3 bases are TGTGCCAGTAGTATGGAAGGTCAGATGCGAAGTAACACTGAAGCTTTCTTT. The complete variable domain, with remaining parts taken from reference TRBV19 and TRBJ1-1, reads DGGITQSPKYLFRKEGQNVTLSCEQNLNHDAMYWYRQDPGQGLRLIYYSQIVNDFQKGDIAEGYSVSREKKESFPLTVTSAQKNPTAFYLCASSMEGQMRSNTEAFFGQGTRLTVV.

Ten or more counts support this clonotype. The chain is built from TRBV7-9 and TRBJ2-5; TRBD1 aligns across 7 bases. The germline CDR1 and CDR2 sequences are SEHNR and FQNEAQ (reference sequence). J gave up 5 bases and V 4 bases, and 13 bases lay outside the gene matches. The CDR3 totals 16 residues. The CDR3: CASSSLPGGSGETQYF. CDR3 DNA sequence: TGTGCCAGCAGCTCGCTTCCAGGGGGTTCGGGGGAGACCCAGTACTTC.

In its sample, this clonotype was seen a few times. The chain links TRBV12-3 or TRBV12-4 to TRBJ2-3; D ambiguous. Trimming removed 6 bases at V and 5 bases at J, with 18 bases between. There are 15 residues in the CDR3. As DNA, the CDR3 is TGTGCCAGCAGGCTGGGCCTAATCAGAGGAGATACGCAGTATTTT. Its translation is CASRLGLIRGDTQYF.

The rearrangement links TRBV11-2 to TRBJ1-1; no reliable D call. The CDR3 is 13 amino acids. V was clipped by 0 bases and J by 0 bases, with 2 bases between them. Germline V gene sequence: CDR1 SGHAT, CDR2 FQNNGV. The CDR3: CASSLEMNTEAFF. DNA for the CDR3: TGTGCCAGCAGCTTAGAGATGAACACTGAAGCTTTCTTT.

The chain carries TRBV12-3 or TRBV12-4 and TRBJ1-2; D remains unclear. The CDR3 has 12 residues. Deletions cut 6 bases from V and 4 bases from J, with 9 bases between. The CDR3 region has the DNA TGTGCCAGCAGCCCCTCAGCCTATGGCTACACCTTC. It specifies CASSPSAYGYTF.

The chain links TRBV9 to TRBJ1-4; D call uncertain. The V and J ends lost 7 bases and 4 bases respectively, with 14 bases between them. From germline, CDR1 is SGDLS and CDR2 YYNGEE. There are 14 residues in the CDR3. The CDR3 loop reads CASAREGLNEKLFF. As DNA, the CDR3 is TGTGCCAGCGCCCGGGAAGGCCTTAATGAAAAACTGTTTTTT.

Here the CDR3 DNA reads TGTGCCAGCAGTTCAGGGGGATTCTACGAGCAGTACTTC. Translating gives CASSSGGFYEQYF. This chain links TRBV27 with TRBJ2-7; 7 bases are a match to TRBD1. Germline V CDR1 and CDR2: MNHEY, SMNVEV (reference sequence). The CDR3 runs to 13 residues. V lost 4 bases, J lost 3 bases, and 3 bases stayed unmatched.

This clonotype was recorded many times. The CDR3 bases are TGTGCCAGCAGTGACTTCCCCGGAGCTCTAGATACGCAGTATTTT. This sequence encodes CASSDFPGALDTQYF. This sequence joins TRBV6-4 and TRBJ2-3; D unresolved. Germline values: CDR1 MRHNA, CDR2 SNTAGT. The V gene lost 1 base and the J gene lost 5 bases, with 13 bases spanning the gap. The CDR3 consists of 15 residues.

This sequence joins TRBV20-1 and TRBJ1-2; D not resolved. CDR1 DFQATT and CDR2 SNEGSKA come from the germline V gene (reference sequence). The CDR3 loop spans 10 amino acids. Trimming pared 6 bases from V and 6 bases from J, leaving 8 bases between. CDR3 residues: CSAPGDGYTF. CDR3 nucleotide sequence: TGCAGTGCGCCCGGGGATGGCTACACCTTC.

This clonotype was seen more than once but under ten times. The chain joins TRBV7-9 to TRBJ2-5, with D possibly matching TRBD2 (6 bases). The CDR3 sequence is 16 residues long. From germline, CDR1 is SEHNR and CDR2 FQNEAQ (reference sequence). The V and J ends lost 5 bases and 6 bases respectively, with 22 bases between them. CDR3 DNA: TGTGCCAGCAGCCTCCAAGTCCCGGGACTGTTAAAGACCCAGTACTTC. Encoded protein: CASSLQVPGLLKTQYF.

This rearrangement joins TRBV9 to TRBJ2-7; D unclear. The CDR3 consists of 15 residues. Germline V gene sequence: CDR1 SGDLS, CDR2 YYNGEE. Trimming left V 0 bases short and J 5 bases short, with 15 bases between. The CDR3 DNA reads TGTGCCAGCAGCGTAGGTGGTTACGGCTGGGACGAGCAGTACTTC. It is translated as CASSVGGYGWDEQYF.

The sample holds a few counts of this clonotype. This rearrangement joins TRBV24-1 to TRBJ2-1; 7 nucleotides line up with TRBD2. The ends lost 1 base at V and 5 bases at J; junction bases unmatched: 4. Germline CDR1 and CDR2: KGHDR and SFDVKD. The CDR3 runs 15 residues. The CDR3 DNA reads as TGTGCCACCAGTGATTTAGCGGGAACCAACAATGAGCAGTTCTTC. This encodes CATSDLAGTNNEQFF.

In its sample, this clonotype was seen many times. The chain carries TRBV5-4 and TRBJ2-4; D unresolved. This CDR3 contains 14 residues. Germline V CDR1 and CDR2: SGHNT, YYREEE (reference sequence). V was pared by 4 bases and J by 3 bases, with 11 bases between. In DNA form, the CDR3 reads TGTGCCAGCAGCGATTCCCGTAGCAAAAACATTCAGTACTTC. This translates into CASSDSRSKNIQYF.

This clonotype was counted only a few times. CDR3 residues: CASSYRVSGGREQYF. In nucleotides, the CDR3 is TGTGCCAGCAGTTACCGGGTGTCAGGGGGGCGCGAGCAGTACTTC. The chain has TRBV6-5 and TRBJ2-7; a weak D match, TRBD1 (7 bases). V lost 2 bases, J lost 6 bases, and 17 bases lay in between. The CDR3 totals 15 residues. Germline-derived CDR1 and CDR2 are MNHEY and SVGAGI.

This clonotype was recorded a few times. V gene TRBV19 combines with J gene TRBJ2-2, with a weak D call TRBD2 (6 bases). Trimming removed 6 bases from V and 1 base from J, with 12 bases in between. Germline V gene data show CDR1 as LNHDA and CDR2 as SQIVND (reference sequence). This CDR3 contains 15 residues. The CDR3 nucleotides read TGTGCCAGTAGGGAGGGTCTCCTGAACACCGGGGAGCTGTTTTTT. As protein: CASREGLLNTGELFF.

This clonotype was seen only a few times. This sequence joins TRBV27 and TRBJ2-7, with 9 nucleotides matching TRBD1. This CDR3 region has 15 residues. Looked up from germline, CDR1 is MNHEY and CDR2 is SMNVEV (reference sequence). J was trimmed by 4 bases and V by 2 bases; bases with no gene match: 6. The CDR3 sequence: CASSLGTGLLYEQYF. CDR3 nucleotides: TGTGCCAGCAGTTTAGGGACAGGGTTATTGTACGAGCAGTACTTC.

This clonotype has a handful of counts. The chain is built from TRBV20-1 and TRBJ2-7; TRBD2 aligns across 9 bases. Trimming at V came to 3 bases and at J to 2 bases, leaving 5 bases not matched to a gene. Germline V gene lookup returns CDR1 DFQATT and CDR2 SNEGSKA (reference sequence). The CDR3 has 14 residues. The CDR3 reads CSASPSGAPYEQYF. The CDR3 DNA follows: TGCAGTGCTAGCCCTAGCGGGGCCCCCTACGAGCAGTACTTC.

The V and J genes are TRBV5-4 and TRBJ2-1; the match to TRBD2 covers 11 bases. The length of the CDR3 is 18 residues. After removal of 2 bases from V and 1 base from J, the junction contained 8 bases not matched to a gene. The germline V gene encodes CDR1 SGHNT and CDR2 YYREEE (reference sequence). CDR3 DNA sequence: TGTGCCAGCAGCTTCAAATTACTAGCGGGAGCTTCCTACAATGAGCAGTTCTTC. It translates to CASSFKLLAGASYNEQFF.

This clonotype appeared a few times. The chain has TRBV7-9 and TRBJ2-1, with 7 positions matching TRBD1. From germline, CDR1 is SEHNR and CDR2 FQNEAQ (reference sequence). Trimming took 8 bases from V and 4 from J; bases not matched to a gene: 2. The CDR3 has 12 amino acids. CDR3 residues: CASGTAYNEQFF. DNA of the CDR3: TGTGCCAGCGGGACAGCATACAATGAGCAGTTCTTC. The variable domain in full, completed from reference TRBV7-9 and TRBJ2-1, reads DTGVSQNPRHKITKRGQNVTFRCDPISEHNRLYWYRQTLGQGPEFLTYFQNEAQLEKSRLLSDRFSAERPKGSFSTLEIQRTEQGDSAMYLCASGTAYNEQFFGPGTRLTVL.

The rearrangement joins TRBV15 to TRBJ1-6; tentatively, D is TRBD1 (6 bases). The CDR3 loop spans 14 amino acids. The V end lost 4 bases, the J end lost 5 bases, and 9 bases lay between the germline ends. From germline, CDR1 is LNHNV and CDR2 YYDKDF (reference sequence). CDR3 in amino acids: CATSKSGDNSPLHF. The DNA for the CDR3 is TGTGCCACCAGCAAATCAGGGGATAATTCACCCCTCCACTTT.

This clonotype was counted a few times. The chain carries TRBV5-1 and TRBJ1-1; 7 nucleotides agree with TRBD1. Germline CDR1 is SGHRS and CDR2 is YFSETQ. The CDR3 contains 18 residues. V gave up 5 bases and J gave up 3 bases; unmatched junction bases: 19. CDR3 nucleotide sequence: TGCGCCAGCAGTACTTTGGGGGAAGGGGGCGCGGTGGACACTGAAGCTTTCTTT. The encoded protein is CASSTLGEGGAVDTEAFF.